These 29 T cell receptor beta chains were sequenced from one sample in a study of T cell repertoires in cytomegalovirus infection. TCRdb fed the reads into MiXCR, producing one record per CDR3 protein. The sample shows under 200,000 distinct CDR3 sequences, about a sixth of them seen only once. Sequencing was done on a sample of CD8+ T cells from PBMCs. Source of these receptors: a human donor in good health (CMV status not recorded). Some clones in this sample may be carry-over from other donors' samples.

This chain joins TRBV7-2 and TRBJ1-5, with D perhaps matching TRBD1 (6 bases). This CDR3 region has 15 residues. Germline V gene lookup returns CDR1 SGHTA and CDR2 FQGNSA. The germline V and J ends were trimmed by 6 bases and 0 bases, with 12 bases remaining between them. The CDR3 here is CASRLRDNSNQPQHF. CDR3 sequence (DNA): TGTGCCAGCAGGCTCCGGGACAATAGCAATCAGCCCCAGCATTTT.

CDR3 nucleotide sequence: TGTGCCAGCAGCTTTCGGCGGGGGGTCGTTTACAATGAGCAGTTCTTC. This sequence encodes CASSFRRGVVYNEQFF. The J gene is TRBJ2-1, the V gene TRBV7-9; 8 nucleotides line up with TRBD2. The V gene's germline CDR1 is SEHNR and CDR2 FQNEAQ (reference sequence). V was pared by 3 bases and J by 4 bases, with 8 bases of the junction left unmatched. This CDR3 spans 16 amino acids. Drawing the rest from reference TRBV7-9 and TRBJ2-1, the complete variable domain is DTGVSQNPRHKITKRGQNVTFRCDPISEHNRLYWYRQTLGQGPEFLTYFQNEAQLEKSRLLSDRFSAERPKGSFSTLEIQRTEQGDSAMYLCASSFRRGVVYNEQFFGPGTRLTVL.

This clonotype was seen a few times. This chain joins TRBV7-2 and TRBJ1-5; D may be TRBD1 (6 bases). The CDR3 is 14 amino acids. Trimming removed 1 base from V and 7 bases from J, with 11 bases in between. Germline V lookup: CDR1 SGHTA, CDR2 FQGNSA. The CDR3 DNA follows: TGTGCCAGCAGCTTAGGGAGGGGGAAACAGCCCCAGCATTTT. Residues: CASSLGRGKQPQHF.

This clonotype showed up just a few times. The chain carries TRBV7-6 and TRBJ2-7; D perhaps matches TRBD2 (7 bases). Germline CDR1 SGHVS, CDR2 FNYEAQ. V lost 4 bases and J 2 bases, leaving 15 bases between the germline ends. This CDR3 has 15 amino acids. CDR3 DNA sequence: TGTGCCAGCAGCTCTGGACTCGGGGGGCCCTACGAGCAGTACTTC. Its protein is CASSSGLGGPYEQYF.

This clonotype was detected a few times. The chain has TRBV7-9 and TRBJ1-2; TRBD1 aligns across 9 bases. CDR1 SEHNR and CDR2 FQNEAQ come from the germline V gene (reference sequence). The CDR3 is 15 residues long. V was pared by 2 bases and J by 4 bases, with 5 bases of the junction left unmatched. CDR3: CASSLTTGGLYGYTF. The DNA for the CDR3 is TGTGCCAGCAGCTTAACTACAGGGGGCCTCTATGGCTACACCTTC.

This clonotype was found a few times. V gene TRBV4-1 combines with J gene TRBJ1-2, with D possibly being TRBD1 (5 bases). The germline CDR1 and CDR2 sequences are MGHRA and YSYEKL. The CDR3 length is 13 residues. Between the trimmed V and J ends, which lost 1 base and 8 bases, there was a span of 11 bases. CDR3 protein: CASSQGGTSGYTF. CDR3 sequence (DNA): TGCGCCAGCAGCCAAGGGGGGACCAGCGGCTACACCTTC.

The sample holds a few counts of this clonotype. The V and J genes are TRBV2 and TRBJ2-1, with D perhaps being TRBD1 or TRBD2 (5 bases each). This CDR3 spans 10 amino acids. With 10 bases removed from V and 10 bases from J, the gap between germline ends came to 11 bases. Germline CDR1 reads SNHLY; CDR2 reads FYNNEI. The CDR3 spells CATEGLEQFF. CDR3 nucleotides: TGTGCCACCGAGGGGCTAGAGCAGTTCTTC.

There are a few counts of this clonotype. V and J are TRBV7-2 and TRBJ1-1; tentative D call: TRBD1 (5 bases). Trimming removed 3 bases at V and 5 bases at J, with 13 bases between. The CDR3 sequence is 14 residues long. Germline lookup yields CDR1 SGHTA and CDR2 FQGNSA. This chain's CDR3 is CASSFGWKGTEAFF. CDR3 DNA sequence: TGTGCCAGCAGCTTTGGATGGAAGGGGACTGAAGCTTTCTTT.

The V gene is TRBV19, the J gene TRBJ2-1, with D hard to call. Trimming left V 2 bases short and J 8 bases short, with 7 bases between. The CDR3 has 12 residues. The germline gives CDR1 LNHDA, CDR2 SQIVND (reference sequence). CDR3 in amino acids: CASSIMGYEQFF. The CDR3 nucleotides read TGTGCCAGTAGTATAATGGGGTATGAGCAGTTCTTC.

The V call is TRBV28, the J call TRBJ2-7; a weak D match, TRBD2 (5 bases). The CDR3 consists of 16 residues. Trimming removed 6 bases from V and 3 bases from J, with 21 bases in between. Germline V gene sequence: CDR1 MDHEN, CDR2 SYDVKM. The CDR3 loop is CASSPPPASLHYEQYF. The CDR3 DNA reads TGTGCCAGCAGCCCCCCCCCGGCTAGCCTTCACTACGAGCAGTACTTC.

The chain carries TRBV7-7 and TRBJ2-7; D possibly matches TRBD1 or TRBD2 (5 bases each). The germline V gene encodes CDR1 SSHAT and CDR2 FNYEAQ (reference sequence). The CDR3 spans 13 residues. The V end lost 4 bases, the J end lost 5 bases, and 12 bases lay between the germline ends. Written as DNA, the CDR3 is TGTGCCAGCAGCTCGACAGTGAGGGACGAGCAGTACTTC. Protein sequence: CASSSTVRDEQYF.

This clonotype was detected only a few times. Here the CDR3 DNA reads TGTGCCAGCACCCTCGTGGGGGATGAGCAGTTCTTC. It encodes CASTLVGDEQFF. This chain joins TRBV28 and TRBJ2-1; TRBD1 or TRBD2 may be the D gene (5 bases each). CDR1 and CDR2 from the germline V gene are MDHEN and SYDVKM. CDR3 length: 12 amino acids. V lost 7 bases and J 8 bases, leaving 12 bases between the germline ends.

The chain carries TRBV10-2 and TRBJ2-2; possible D gene TRBD2, 6 bases. This CDR3 region has 15 residues. Germline CDR1 and CDR2: WSHSY and SAAADI. Trimming took off 2 bases at V and 6 bases at J, with 13 bases between the two ends. CDR3: CASSEVRGSAGELFF. CDR3 nucleotides: TGCGCCAGCAGTGAGGTGCGGGGCAGCGCCGGGGAGCTGTTTTTT.

The chain uses TRBV7-2 and TRBJ2-2; D possibly corresponds to TRBD2 (7 bases). The V gene's germline CDR1 is SGHTA and CDR2 FQGNSA. This CDR3 spans 15 amino acids. V lost 5 bases to trimming and J lost 3 bases, with 13 bases between them. The CDR3 spells CASSPLGGDTGELFF. CDR3 bases: TGTGCCAGCAGCCCCCTAGGGGGGGACACCGGGGAGCTGTTTTTT.

This clonotype was detected only a few times. The chain couples TRBV7-6 to TRBJ2-1; 7 bases align to TRBD2. CDR3 length equals 17 residues. V lost 5 bases, J lost 4 bases, and 14 bases stayed unmatched. Germline V gene sequence: CDR1 SGHVS, CDR2 FNYEAQ. CDR3 loop: CASSRRWAGDDYNEQFF. CDR3 nucleotide sequence: TGTGCCAGCAGCCGCCGCTGGGCGGGGGACGATTACAATGAGCAGTTCTTC. Full variable domain (remainder filled in from reference TRBV7-6 and TRBJ2-1): GAGVSQSPRYKVTKRGQDVALRCDPISGHVSLYWYRQALGQGPEFLTYFNYEAQQDKSGLPNDRFSAERPEGSISTLTIQRTEQRDSAMYRCASSRRWAGDDYNEQFFGPGTRLTVL.

There are a few counts of this clonotype. This chain joins TRBV11-2 and TRBJ2-1; 7 bases fit TRBD2. The CDR3 runs to 15 residues. Germline V gene data show CDR1 as SGHAT and CDR2 as FQNNGV. V lost 3 bases, J lost 3 bases, and 5 bases stayed unmatched. The CDR3 coding sequence is TGTGCCAGCAGCTTTGAGCGGGGTGACTACAATGAGCAGTTCTTC. It encodes CASSFERGDYNEQFF.

About this clonotype itself: The germline gene is not matched at one end of the junction; a read error may be the cause. The chain links TRBV4-1 to TRBJ2-7; maybe TRBD1 (6 bases). Looked up from germline, CDR1 is MGHRA and CDR2 is YSYEKL. The CDR3 totals 19 residues. CDR3: CASSPPANGIRDIDHEQYF. In nucleotides, the CDR3 is TGTGCCAGCAGCCCACCTGCAAATGGTATTCGGGACATCGACCATGAGCAGTACTTC.

This clonotype was counted only a few times. V gene TRBV7-2 combines with J gene TRBJ1-5; 8 nucleotides agree with TRBD1. Losses at the gene ends were 6 bases for V and 6 bases for J; bases not matched to a gene: 7. CDR1 is SGHTA and CDR2 is FQGNSA in the germline V gene. CDR3 length: 14 amino acids. The CDR3 coding sequence is TGTGCCAGCAGTTTCGGACAGGGCGGTCAGCCCCAGCATTTT. Translated: CASSFGQGGQPQHF.

The CDR3 DNA reads TGTGCCAGCAGTGAATCGGTTGCTAACTATGGCTACACCTTC. Residues: CASSESVANYGYTF. This chain joins TRBV25-1 and TRBJ1-2; unclear D gene. With 1 base removed from V and 0 bases from J, the gap between germline ends came to 6 bases. The CDR3 is made up of 14 amino acids. CDR1 and CDR2 from the germline V gene are MGHDK and SYGVNS.

The table lists this clonotype with a few counts. V usage is TRBV12-3 or TRBV12-4 and J usage is TRBJ2-5; TRBD2 aligns across 11 bases. J was trimmed by 1 base and V by 6 bases; bases with no gene match: 4. This CDR3 is built from 15 residues. In nucleotides, the CDR3 is TGTGCCAGCAGATCACTAGCGGGAGCCCAAGAGACCCAGTACTTC. As protein: CASRSLAGAQETQYF.

As DNA, the CDR3 is TGTGCCAGCAGCATGACAGGGGCCACCTACGAGCAGTACTTC. Translating it yields CASSMTGATYEQYF. The V gene is TRBV7-9, the J gene TRBJ2-7; 8 bases agree with TRBD1. V dropped 5 bases and J dropped 2; count of bases not matched to a gene: 5. This CDR3 is built from 14 residues. Germline V gene data show CDR1 as SEHNR and CDR2 as FQNEAQ (reference sequence).

V is TRBV7-2 and J is TRBJ1-1; no reliable D call. V dropped 5 bases and J dropped 4 bases, with 11 bases sitting between them. The CDR3 covers 13 residues. Per germline, CDR1 SGHTA and CDR2 FQGNSA. The CDR3 DNA sequence: TGTGCCAGCAGCACAACCTTAGGCACTGAAGCTTTCTTT. This codes for CASSTTLGTEAFF.

This clonotype was seen repeatedly, ten times or more. The rearrangement joins TRBV20-1 to TRBJ2-4; no firm D call. The CDR3 is made up of 14 amino acids. Germline-derived CDR1 and CDR2 are DFQATT and SNEGSKA (reference sequence). CDR3 in DNA: TGCAGAGTCCGAAGGTGGTACGGCAAAAACATTCAGTACTTC. As protein: CRVRRWYGKNIQYF.

The rearrangement uses TRBV20-1 and TRBJ1-2; 8 bases agree with TRBD1. Germline V gene lookup returns CDR1 DFQATT and CDR2 SNEGSKA (reference sequence). Trimming cost V 3 bases and J 5 bases; bases outside gene matches: 8. This CDR3 spans 14 amino acids. In DNA, the CDR3 is TGCAGTGCTAGCCCCCCAGGGGGCCGATATGGCTACACCTTC. It yields the protein CSASPPGGRYGYTF.

The rearrangement joins TRBV28 to TRBJ2-3; D is unclear. CDR3 length equals 14 residues. The germline V and J ends were trimmed by 5 bases and 2 bases, with 11 bases remaining between them. The germline V gene encodes CDR1 MDHEN and CDR2 SYDVKM. In DNA, the CDR3 is TGTGCCAGCAGTAGAACAGAATACACAGATACGCAGTATTTT. Residues: CASSRTEYTDTQYF.

This chain joins TRBV19 and TRBJ2-5; D might be TRBD2 (6 bases). Trimming removed 2 bases at V and 1 base at J, with 14 bases between. The CDR3 contains 16 residues. Germline values: CDR1 LNHDA, CDR2 SQIVND (reference sequence). The CDR3 spells CASSISSERSQETQYF. The CDR3 bases are TGTGCCAGTAGTATATCTAGCGAACGTTCCCAAGAGACCCAGTACTTC.

The chain is built from TRBV6-2 or TRBV6-3 and TRBJ1-2; no reliable D call. The CDR3 is 14 amino acids. The germline gives CDR1 MNHEY, CDR2 SVGEGT. Trimming pared 0 bases from V and 12 bases from J, leaving 17 bases between. The DNA of the CDR3 is TGTGCCAGCAGTTACTCGAGAGTCGGCCATGGGGACACCTTC. Translation: CASSYSRVGHGDTF.

The rearrangement joins TRBV7-8 to TRBJ1-5; D gene unclear. V was shortened by 2 bases and J by 5 bases, with 4 bases between the two germline ends. Germline assignment: CDR1 SGHVS and CDR2 FQNEAQ. This CDR3 spans 12 amino acids. The CDR3 DNA follows: TGTGCCAGCAGCTTACGGGATCAGCCCCAGCATTTT. Its translation is CASSLRDQPQHF.

The V gene is TRBV19, the J gene TRBJ2-1, with 8 bases fitting TRBD2. This CDR3 has 12 residues. Germline V gene sequence: CDR1 LNHDA, CDR2 SQIVND (reference sequence). V gave up 11 bases and J gave up 7 bases; unmatched junction bases: 7. CDR3 nucleotides: TGTGCCCTCGATGGCGGGGGGAATGAGCAGTTCTTC. This gives the protein CALDGGGNEQFF.